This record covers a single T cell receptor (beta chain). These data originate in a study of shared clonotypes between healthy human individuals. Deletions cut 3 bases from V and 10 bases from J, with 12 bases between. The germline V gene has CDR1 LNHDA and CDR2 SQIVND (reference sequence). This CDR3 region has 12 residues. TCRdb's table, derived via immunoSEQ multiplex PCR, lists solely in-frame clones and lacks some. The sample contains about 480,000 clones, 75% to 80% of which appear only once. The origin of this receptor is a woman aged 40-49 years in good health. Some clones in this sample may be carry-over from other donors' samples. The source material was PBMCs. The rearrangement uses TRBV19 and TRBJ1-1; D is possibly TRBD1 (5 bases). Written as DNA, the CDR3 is TGTGCCAGTAGTATCCCCCCGGGGGGAGCTTTCTTT. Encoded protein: CASSIPPGGAFF.